The 25 T cell receptor beta chains below were found in one sample sequenced in a study of CD8+CD57+ T cells in acquired aplastic anemia. Before being chosen for sequencing, patients had shown CD8+CD57+ cell expansion by flow cytometry. CDR3 and TCR beta VDJ profiling relied on a genomic DNA template. TCRdb re-analysed the reads in MiXCR, keeping a single row per CDR3 protein. Among fewer than 300,000 distinct CDR3 sequences, 82% were seen once, and the ten largest hold 35% to 50%. The sequenced material came from sorted CD4+, CD8+, or CD8+CD57+ T cells (not recorded which) from PBMCs. These receptors all stem from a human donor with aplastic anemia.

This clonotype was found once. A junction boundary mismatches the germline segment, possibly from a read error. The V gene is TRBV7-9, the J gene TRBJ2-5; 8 bases are a match to TRBD1. CDR3 length: 12 residues. Germline CDR1 and CDR2: SEHNR and FQNEAQ (reference sequence). The CDR3 region has the DNA TGTGCCGGACAGGGAGCTAGGGAGACCCAGTCTTTC. Amino acid sequence: CAGQGARETQSF.

There are many counts of this clonotype. The rearrangement joins TRBV6-2 or TRBV6-3 to TRBJ2-7, with 8 bases aligning to TRBD2. Per germline, CDR1 MNHEY and CDR2 SVGEGT. The CDR3 consists of 15 residues. V lost 4 bases to trimming and J lost 0 bases; unmatched junction nucleotides: 5. The DNA for the CDR3 is TGTGCCAGCAGTTTTAGCGGGACTAGCTCCTACGAGCAGTACGTC. Its protein product is CASSFSGTSSYEQYV.

CDR3 sequence: CASSIASRTYNKQYF. The CDR3 nucleotides read TGTGCCAGTAGTATAGCGAGCCGAACCTACAATAAGCAGTACTTC. The rearrangement links TRBV19 to TRBJ2-3; D not resolved. The J call is doubtful: the DNA matches TRBJ2-7 better. The CDR3 extends over 15 amino acids. Germline V CDR1 and CDR2: LNHDA, SQIVND (reference sequence).

With respect to this clonotype: Because the CDR3 is missing its conserved closing phenylalanine or tryptophan, this is likely a read error. The DNA is left out, because the CDR3 cannot be placed on it with certainty; the CDR3 is given as TCRdb lists it. This chain joins TRBV7-3 and TRBJ2-3. The CDR3 has 13 amino acids, counting both end residues. The germline V gene encodes CDR1 SGHTA and CDR2 FQGTGA. CDR3 sequence reads: CASSDGGTGTPYL.

Here the CDR3 reads CSAPGTSDYEQYF. Here the CDR3 DNA reads TGCAGTGCTCCCGGGACTAGCGACTACGAGCAGTACTTC. This chain joins TRBV20-1 and TRBJ2-7; the match to TRBD2 covers 10 bases. The junction had 4 bases not matched to a gene; V was cut back by 5 bases and J by 3 bases. Germline V lookup: CDR1 DFQATT, CDR2 SNEGSKA (reference sequence). The CDR3 spans 13 residues.

The rearrangement uses TRBV24-1 and TRBJ1-6, with D possibly matching TRBD1 (6 bases). Germline CDR1 reads KGHDR; CDR2 reads SFDVKD. The CDR3 covers 19 residues. V gave up 4 bases and J gave up 2 bases, with 20 bases separating them. For the CDR3, the DNA is TGTGCCACCAGTGACAAGAAAACAGGGAGACGGACCTATAATTCACCCCTCCACTTT. This encodes CATSDKKTGRRTYNSPLHF.

In this sample, this clonotype turned up many times. The V call is TRBV5-4, the J call TRBJ1-1; tentative D call: TRBD1 (6 bases). This CDR3 is built from 15 residues. The germline V gene has CDR1 SGHNT and CDR2 YYREEE (reference sequence). V lost 2 bases to trimming and J lost 1 base, with 12 bases between them. CDR3 nucleotides: TGTGCCAGCAGCTTTACTATGACAGGGAACACTGAAGCTTTCTTT. It encodes CASSFTMTGNTEAFF.

Worth noting for this clonotype: Because it lacks the conserved phenylalanine or tryptophan at the end, this CDR3 is likely a read error. The DNA is left out, because the CDR3 cannot be placed on it with certainty; the CDR3 is given as TCRdb lists it. The chain employs TRBV2 and TRBJ1-5; no DNA check was done on the table's D call, TRBD1. The length of the CDR3 is 15 amino acids, counting both ends. CDR1 is SNHLY, CDR2 FYNNEI, per germline. CDR3 region: CASSVGGMHEQLFGP.

The count of this clonotype is one. As the CDR3 is not closed by the conserved phenylalanine or tryptophan, this likely results from a read error. It is unclear where the CDR3 begins or ends on the DNA, so no DNA is shown, and the CDR3 is as TCRdb lists it. This chain connects TRBV2 to TRBJ1-5. Germline V gene lookup returns CDR1 SNHLY and CDR2 FYNNEI. The CDR3 adds up to 15 amino acids, both ends counted. The CDR3 region is CASSFTSALSSSPGQ.

The chain couples TRBV5-4 to TRBJ1-1, with D unclear. V was cut by 4 bases and J by 5 bases, with 27 bases left in between. CDR3 length equals 18 residues. The V gene's germline CDR1 is SGHNT and CDR2 YYREEE (reference sequence). The CDR3 DNA follows: TGTGCCAGCAGCAGGGCTCGGAGGCACACAGTTTCGAGGACTGAAGCTTTCTTT. Protein: CASSRARRHTVSRTEAFF. Full variable domain (outside the CDR3, taken from reference TRBV5-4 and TRBJ1-1): ETGVTQSPTHLIKTRGQQVTLRCSSQSGHNTVSWYQQALGQGPQFIFQYYREEENGRGNFPPRFSGLQFPNYSSELNVNALELDDSALYLCASSRARRHTVSRTEAFFGQGTRLTVV.

The J gene is TRBJ2-3, the V gene TRBV7-9; D possibly corresponds to TRBD2 (6 bases). V lost 5 bases and J 3 bases, leaving 21 bases between the germline ends. The V gene's germline CDR1 is SEHNR and CDR2 FQNEAQ (reference sequence). The CDR3 consists of 17 residues. CDR3 amino acids: CASSREGGSGKTDTQYF. CDR3 DNA: TGTGCCAGCAGCAGAGAAGGAGGGAGTGGGAAGACAGATACGCAGTATTTT.

This clonotype came up a few times. The rearrangement joins TRBV7-3 to TRBJ2-6, with 8 bases aligning to TRBD2. The CDR3 has 17 residues. Germline values: CDR1 SGHTA, CDR2 FQGTGA. The trim removed 5 bases at V and 1 base at J, leaving 7 bases unmatched. CDR3 amino acids: CASSPGGVPSGANVLTF. In nucleotides, the CDR3 is TGTGCCAGCAGCCCCGGGGGGGTCCCATCTGGGGCCAACGTCCTGACTTTC.

Regarding this clonotype: The conserved final phenylalanine or tryptophan is absent from the CDR3, which likely points to a read error. It is unclear where the CDR3 begins or ends on the DNA, so no DNA is shown, and the CDR3 is as TCRdb lists it. This chain joins TRBV7-2 and TRBJ2-3; the table gives TRBD2 as D, unverified against the DNA. The CDR3 has 13 residues if both end residues are counted. Germline values: CDR1 SGHTA, CDR2 FQGNSA. CDR3: CASSLALEGTYGY.

The J gene is TRBJ2-5, the V gene TRBV18, with D perhaps given as TRBD1 or TRBD2 (5 bases each). V was cut by 1 base and J by 5 bases, with 5 bases left in between. There are 12 residues in the CDR3. Germline V CDR1 and CDR2: KGHSH, LQKENI. The CDR3, as DNA: TGTGCCAGCTCACCACGGGGGGAGACCCAGTACTTC. It encodes CASSPRGETQYF.

A word on this clonotype: This is likely a read error, given that the CDR3 carries no conserved phenylalanine or tryptophan at its end. It is unclear where the CDR3 begins or ends on the DNA, so no DNA is shown, and the CDR3 is as TCRdb lists it. The rearrangement uses TRBV7-2 and TRBJ2-3; the table's D call of TRBD1 was not tested on the DNA. The CDR3 has 13 amino acids, counting both end residues. Germline V CDR1 and CDR2: SGHTA, FQGNSA. The CDR3 spells CASSLGTGAVTDT.

Of note for this clonotype: Because the CDR3 is missing its conserved closing phenylalanine or tryptophan, this is likely a read error. The limits of the CDR3 on the DNA are not certain, so only TCRdb's listed CDR3 is given. The CDR3 loop is CASSLEREGLVYG. The V and J genes are TRBV7-9 and TRBJ1-2. The CDR3 region is 13 residues in length, termini included. CDR1 SEHNR and CDR2 FQNEAQ come from the germline V gene (reference sequence).

This clonotype was seen repeatedly, ten times or more. The final CDR3 position lacks the conserved phenylalanine or tryptophan, pointing to a likely read error. The limits of the CDR3 on the DNA are not certain, so only TCRdb's listed CDR3 is given. The chain is built from TRBV9 and TRBJ2-3; the table names TRBD1, a call not compared with the DNA. The germline CDR1 and CDR2 sequences are SGDLS and YYNGEE. The CDR3 has 13 amino acids, counting both end residues. The CDR3 region is CASSDGGQSTDTL.

The rearrangement uses TRBV9 and TRBJ2-1; 7 nucleotides line up with TRBD1. The CDR3 is 16 residues long. The trim removed 4 bases at V and 8 bases at J, leaving 15 bases unmatched. Germline lookup yields CDR1 SGDLS and CDR2 YYNGEE. CDR3 DNA: TGTGCCAGCAGCCAACAGGGGACCGGGGAGCAGGATGAGCAGTTCTTC. Protein sequence: CASSQQGTGEQDEQFF.

The chain employs TRBV7-3 and TRBJ2-1, with a weak D call TRBD2 (6 bases). Germline assignment: CDR1 SGHTA and CDR2 FQGTGA. CDR3 length: 16 residues. Between the trimmed V and J ends, which lost 3 bases and 9 bases, there was a span of 21 bases. The CDR3 is CASSFHGTWGSTEQFF. CDR3 nucleotides: TGTGCCAGCAGCTTTCACGGGACTTGGGGAAGCACTGAGCAGTTCTTC.

The V gene is TRBV7-8, the J gene TRBJ2-6; D remains unclear. In germline, CDR1 is SGHVS, CDR2 FQNEAQ. The ends were cut back, 5 bases at V and 13 bases at J, with 24 bases in the middle. The CDR3 extends over 16 amino acids. CDR3 sequence (DNA): TGTGCCAGCAGCGTAGGGTCAGATACGCAGGCTAATGTCCTGACTTTC. Translated: CASSVGSDTQANVLTF. Variable domain in full (rest from reference TRBV7-8 and TRBJ2-6): GAGVSQSPRYKVAKRGQDVALRCDPISGHVSLFWYQQALGQGPEFLTYFQNEAQLDKSGLPSDRFFAERPEGSVSTLKIQRTQQEDSAVYLCASSVGSDTQANVLTFGAGSRLTVL.

Of note for this clonotype: This CDR3 fails to terminate in the conserved phenylalanine or tryptophan, so it likely reflects a read error. The DNA is omitted, as the CDR3 cannot be located on it reliably, and the CDR3 follows TCRdb's listing. This chain links TRBV15 with TRBJ1-1; the DNA was not compared with TRBD1, the D call given in the table. The CDR3 sequence runs 18 residues, both termini included. The germline gives CDR1 LNHNV, CDR2 YYDKDF (reference sequence). The CDR3 is CATSRGSEQEAPRTGPVT.

The chain employs TRBV7-3 and TRBJ2-4, with D hard to call. Germline assignment: CDR1 SGHTA and CDR2 FQGTGA. The CDR3 contains 12 residues. Trimming took off 8 bases at V and 10 bases at J, with 15 bases between the two ends. In DNA, the CDR3 is TGTGCCAGCGGCCGAGCTGGGAATATTCAGTACTTC. Its protein is CASGRAGNIQYF.

The chain links TRBV7-9 to TRBJ2-5, with 8 nucleotides matching TRBD2. The assigned J gene may be wrong: the sequence end matches TRBJ2-7 better. The CDR3 runs to 14 residues. Germline V gene sequence: CDR1 SEHNR, CDR2 FQNEAQ (reference sequence). CDR3 bases: TGTGCCAGCAGCTTAGACGGGAGGGCCTTCGAGCAGTACTTC. Translated: CASSLDGRAFEQYF.

To note about this clonotype: Germline is not matched at one junction end, which may reflect a read error. This chain connects TRBV2 to TRBJ2-6, with 7 bases aligning to TRBD2. CDR1 is SNHLY, CDR2 FYNNEI, per germline. The CDR3 extends over 16 amino acids. In DNA, the CDR3 is TGTGCCAGCAGCTTAGCGGGTAGCTACGGGGCTAACGTCCGGGCTTTC. Its protein is CASSLAGSYGANVRAF.

As concerns this clonotype: At one boundary the junction diverges from the germline segment, which might be a read error. The V call is TRBV7-9, the J call TRBJ2-1; D could derive from TRBD1 or TRBD2 (6 bases each). The CDR3 extends over 13 amino acids. From germline, CDR1 is SEHNR and CDR2 FQNEAQ (reference sequence). The CDR3 protein is CASSFTGRYGGTF. The CDR3 bases are TGTGCCAGCAGCTTTACTGGTAGATACGGGGGCACTTTC.